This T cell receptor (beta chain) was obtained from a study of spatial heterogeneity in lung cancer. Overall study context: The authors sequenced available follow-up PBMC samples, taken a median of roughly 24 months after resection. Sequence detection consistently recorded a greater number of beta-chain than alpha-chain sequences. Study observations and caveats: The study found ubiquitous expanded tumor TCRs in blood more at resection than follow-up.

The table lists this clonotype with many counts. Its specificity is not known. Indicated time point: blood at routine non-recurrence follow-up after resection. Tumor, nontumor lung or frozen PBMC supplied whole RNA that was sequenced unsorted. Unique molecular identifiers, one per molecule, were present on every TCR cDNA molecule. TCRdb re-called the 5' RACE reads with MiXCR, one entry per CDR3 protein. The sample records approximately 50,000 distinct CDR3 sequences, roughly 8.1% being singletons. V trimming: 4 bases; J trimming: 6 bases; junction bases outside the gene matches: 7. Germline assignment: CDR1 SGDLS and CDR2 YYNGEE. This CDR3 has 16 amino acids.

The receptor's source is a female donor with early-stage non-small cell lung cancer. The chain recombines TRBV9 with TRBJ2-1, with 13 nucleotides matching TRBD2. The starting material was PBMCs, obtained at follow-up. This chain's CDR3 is CASSFQTSGGANEQFF. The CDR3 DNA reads TGTGCCAGCAGCTTCCAAACTAGCGGGGGGGCCAATGAGCAGTTCTTC.